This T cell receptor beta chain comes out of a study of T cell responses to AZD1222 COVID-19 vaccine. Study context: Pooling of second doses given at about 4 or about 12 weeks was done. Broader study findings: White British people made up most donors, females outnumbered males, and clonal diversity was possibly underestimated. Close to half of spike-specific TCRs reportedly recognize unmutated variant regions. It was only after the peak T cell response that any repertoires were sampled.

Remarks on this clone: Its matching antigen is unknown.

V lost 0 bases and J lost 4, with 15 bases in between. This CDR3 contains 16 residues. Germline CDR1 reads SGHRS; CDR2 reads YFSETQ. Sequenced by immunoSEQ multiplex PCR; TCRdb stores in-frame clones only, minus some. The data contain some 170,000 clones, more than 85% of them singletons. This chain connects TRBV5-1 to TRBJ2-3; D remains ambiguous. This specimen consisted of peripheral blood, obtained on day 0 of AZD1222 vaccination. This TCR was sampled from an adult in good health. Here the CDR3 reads CASSLGVSGMADTQYF. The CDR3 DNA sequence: TGCGCCAGCAGCTTGGGGGTTTCGGGTATGGCAGATACGCAGTATTTT.